This TCR beta chain comes out of a study of T cell changes during pregnancy in multiple sclerosis. The CDR3 has 16 residues. Germline V CDR1 and CDR2: LGHNA, YNFKEQ. V gave up 4 bases and J gave up 0 bases, with 14 bases separating them. This clone was observed once. The data were produced by immunoSEQ multiplex PCR, yet TCRdb's version contains in-frame clones alone and is incomplete. Of over 80,000 clones in the sample, roughly nine tenths were seen once. The gene calls are TRBV4-2 and TRBJ2-3; D not resolved. The sequence derives from a female donor in good health, enrolled as a control in a pregnancy study. Specimen: peripheral blood, collected in the second trimester of pregnancy. This CDR3 reads CASSPRVDSSTDTQYF. The CDR3 DNA follows: TGTGCCAGCAGCCCACGAGTTGATTCAAGCACAGATACGCAGTATTTT.